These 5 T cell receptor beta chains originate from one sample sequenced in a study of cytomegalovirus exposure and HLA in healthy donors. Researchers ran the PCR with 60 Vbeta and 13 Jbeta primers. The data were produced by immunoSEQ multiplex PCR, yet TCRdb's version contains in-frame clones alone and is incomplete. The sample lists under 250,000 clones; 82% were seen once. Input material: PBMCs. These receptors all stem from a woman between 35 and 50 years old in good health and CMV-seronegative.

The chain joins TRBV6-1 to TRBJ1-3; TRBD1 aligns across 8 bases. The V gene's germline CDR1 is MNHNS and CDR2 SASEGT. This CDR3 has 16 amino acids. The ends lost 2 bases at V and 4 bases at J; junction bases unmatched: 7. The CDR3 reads CASSEWPGGSGNTIYF. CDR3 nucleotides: TGTGCCAGCAGTGAATGGCCAGGGGGCTCAGGAAACACCATATATTTT.

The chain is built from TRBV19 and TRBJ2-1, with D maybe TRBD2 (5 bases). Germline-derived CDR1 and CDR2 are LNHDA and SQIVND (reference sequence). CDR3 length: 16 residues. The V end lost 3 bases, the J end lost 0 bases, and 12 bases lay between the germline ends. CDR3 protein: CASSMYAGSSYNEQFF. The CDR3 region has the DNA TGTGCCAGTAGTATGTATGCGGGTTCCTCCTACAATGAGCAGTTCTTC. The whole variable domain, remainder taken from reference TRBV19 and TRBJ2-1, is DGGITQSPKYLFRKEGQNVTLSCEQNLNHDAMYWYRQDPGQGLRLIYYSQIVNDFQKGDIAEGYSVSREKKESFPLTVTSAQKNPTAFYLCASSMYAGSSYNEQFFGPGTRLTVL.

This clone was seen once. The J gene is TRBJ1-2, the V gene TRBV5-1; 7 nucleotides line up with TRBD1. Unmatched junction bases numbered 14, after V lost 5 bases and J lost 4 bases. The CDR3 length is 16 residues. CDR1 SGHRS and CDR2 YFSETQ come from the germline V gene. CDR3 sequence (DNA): TGCGCCAGCAGACCCGAAAACGGACAGGCAAGCTATGGCTACACCTTC. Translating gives CASRPENGQASYGYTF. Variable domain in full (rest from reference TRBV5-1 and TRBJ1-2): KAGVTQTPRYLIKTRGQQVTLSCSPISGHRSVSWYQQTPGQGLQFLFEYFSETQRNKGNFPGRFSGRQFSNSRSEMNVSTLELGDSALYLCASRPENGQASYGYTFGSGTRLTVV.

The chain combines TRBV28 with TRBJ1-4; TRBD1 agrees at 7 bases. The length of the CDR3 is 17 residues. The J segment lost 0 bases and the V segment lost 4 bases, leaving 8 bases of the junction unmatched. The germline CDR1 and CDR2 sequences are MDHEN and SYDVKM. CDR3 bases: TGTGCCAGCAGTTCAGGGGGACATACCGCAACTAATGAAAAACTGTTTTTT. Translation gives CASSSGGHTATNEKLFF. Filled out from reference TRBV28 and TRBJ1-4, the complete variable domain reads DVKVTQSSRYLVKRTGEKVFLECVQDMDHENMFWYRQDPGLGLRLIYFSYDVKMKEKGDIPEGYSVSREKKERFSLILESASTNQTSMYLCASSSGGHTATNEKLFFGSGTQLSVL.

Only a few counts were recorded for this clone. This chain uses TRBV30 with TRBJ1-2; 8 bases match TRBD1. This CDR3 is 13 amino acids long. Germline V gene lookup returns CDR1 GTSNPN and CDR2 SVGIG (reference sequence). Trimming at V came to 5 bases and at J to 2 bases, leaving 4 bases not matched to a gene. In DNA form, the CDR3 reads TGTGCCTGGGAAGGACAGGGAAACTATGGCTACACCTTC. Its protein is CAWEGQGNYGYTF.